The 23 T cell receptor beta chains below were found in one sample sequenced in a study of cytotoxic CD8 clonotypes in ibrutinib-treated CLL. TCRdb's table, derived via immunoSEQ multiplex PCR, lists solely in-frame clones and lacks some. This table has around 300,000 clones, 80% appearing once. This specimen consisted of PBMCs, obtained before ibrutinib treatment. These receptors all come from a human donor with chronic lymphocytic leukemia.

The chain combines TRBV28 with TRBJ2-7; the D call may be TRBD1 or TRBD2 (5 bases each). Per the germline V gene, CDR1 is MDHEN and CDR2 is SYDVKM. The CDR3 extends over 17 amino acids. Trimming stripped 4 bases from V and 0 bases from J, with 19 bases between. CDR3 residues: CASSSPPGTGTSYEQYF. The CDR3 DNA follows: TGTGCCAGCAGTTCTCCCCCCGGGACGGGGACCTCCTACGAGCAGTACTTC. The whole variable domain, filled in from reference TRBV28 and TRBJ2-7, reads DVKVTQSSRYLVKRTGEKVFLECVQDMDHENMFWYRQDPGLGLRLIYFSYDVKMKEKGDIPEGYSVSREKKERFSLILESASTNQTSMYLCASSSPPGTGTSYEQYFGPGTRLTVT.

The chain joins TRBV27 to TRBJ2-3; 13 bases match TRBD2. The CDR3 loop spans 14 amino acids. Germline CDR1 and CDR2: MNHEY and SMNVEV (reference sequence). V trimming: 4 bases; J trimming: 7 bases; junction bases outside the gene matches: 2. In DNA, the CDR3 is TGTGCCAGCAGTTGGACTAGCGGGAGAAATACGCAGTATTTT. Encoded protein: CASSWTSGRNTQYF.

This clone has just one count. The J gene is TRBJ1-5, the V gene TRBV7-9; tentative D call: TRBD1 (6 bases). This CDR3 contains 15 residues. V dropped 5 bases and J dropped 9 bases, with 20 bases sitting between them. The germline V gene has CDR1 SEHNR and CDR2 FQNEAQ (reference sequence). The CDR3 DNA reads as TGTGCCAGCAGCCCCGCGGGGGCCATGGGGTTGCCCCAGCATTTT. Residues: CASSPAGAMGLPQHF.

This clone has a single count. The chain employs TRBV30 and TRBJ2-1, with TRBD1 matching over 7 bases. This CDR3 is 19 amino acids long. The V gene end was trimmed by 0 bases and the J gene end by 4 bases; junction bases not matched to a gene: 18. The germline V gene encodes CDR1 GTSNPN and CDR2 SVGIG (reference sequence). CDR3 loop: CAWSVRRFVRDRVYNEQFF. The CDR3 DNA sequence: TGTGCCTGGAGTGTACGTAGGTTTGTTCGTGACAGGGTTTACAATGAGCAGTTCTTC. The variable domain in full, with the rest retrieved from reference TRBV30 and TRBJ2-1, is SQTIHQWPATLVQPVGSPLSLECTVEGTSNPNLYWYRQAAGRGLQLLFYSVGIGQISSEVPQNLSASRPQDRQFILSSKKLLLSDSGFYLCAWSVRRFVRDRVYNEQFFGPGTRLTVL.

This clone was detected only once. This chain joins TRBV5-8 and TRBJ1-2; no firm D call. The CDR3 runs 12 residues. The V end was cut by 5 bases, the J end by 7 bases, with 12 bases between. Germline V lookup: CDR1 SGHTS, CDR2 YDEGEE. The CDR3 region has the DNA TGTGCCAGCAGATTAGCAACGGGTGGCTACACCTTC. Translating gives CASRLATGGYTF.

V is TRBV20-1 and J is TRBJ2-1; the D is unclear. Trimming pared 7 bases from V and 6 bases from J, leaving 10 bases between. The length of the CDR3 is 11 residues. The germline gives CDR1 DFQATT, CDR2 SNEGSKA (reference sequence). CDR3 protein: CSVTYVNEQFF. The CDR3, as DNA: TGCAGTGTGACTTACGTCAATGAGCAGTTCTTC.

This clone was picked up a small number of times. Written as DNA, the CDR3 is TGTGCCAGCAGCGCCGGGACTAGCGGGAGCCTTATCCCCGAGCAGTACTTC. Encoded protein: CASSAGTSGSLIPEQYF. This chain connects TRBV9 to TRBJ2-7; the match to TRBD2 covers 14 bases. This CDR3 contains 17 residues. Trimming removed 3 bases from V and 6 bases from J; junction bases left unmatched: 11. CDR1 and CDR2 from the germline V gene are SGDLS and YYNGEE. Looking up the rest from reference TRBV9 and TRBJ2-7 gives the full variable domain: DSGVTQTPKHLITATGQRVTLRCSPRSGDLSVYWYQQSLDQGLQFLIQYYNGEERAKGNILERFSAQQFPDLHSELNLSSLELGDSALYFCASSAGTSGSLIPEQYFGPGTRLTVT.

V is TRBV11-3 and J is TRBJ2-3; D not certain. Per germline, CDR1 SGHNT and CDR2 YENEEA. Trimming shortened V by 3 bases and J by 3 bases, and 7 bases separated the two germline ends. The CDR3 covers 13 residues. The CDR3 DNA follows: TGTGCCAGCAGCTTTTCCCCAACAGATACGCAGTATTTT. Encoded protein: CASSFSPTDTQYF.

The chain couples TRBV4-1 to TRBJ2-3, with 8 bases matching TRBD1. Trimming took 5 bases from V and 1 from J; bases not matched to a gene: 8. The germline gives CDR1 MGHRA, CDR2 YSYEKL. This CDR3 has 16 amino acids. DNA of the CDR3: TGCGCCAGCAGCTTCGGGACAGGTTGGGGCACAGATACGCAGTATTTT. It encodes CASSFGTGWGTDTQYF.

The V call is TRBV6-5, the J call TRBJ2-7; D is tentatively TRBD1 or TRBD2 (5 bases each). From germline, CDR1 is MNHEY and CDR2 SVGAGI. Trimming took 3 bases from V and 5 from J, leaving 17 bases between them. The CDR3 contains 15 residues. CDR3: CASSYFGAASHEQYF. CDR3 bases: TGTGCCAGCAGTTATTTCGGGGCAGCTTCCCACGAGCAGTACTTC.

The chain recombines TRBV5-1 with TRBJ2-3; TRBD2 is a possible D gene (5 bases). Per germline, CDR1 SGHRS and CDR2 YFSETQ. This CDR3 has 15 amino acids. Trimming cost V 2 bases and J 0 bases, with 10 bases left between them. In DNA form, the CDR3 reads TGCGCCAGCAGCTTCGGGATTGATAGCACAGATACGCAGTATTTT. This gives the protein CASSFGIDSTDTQYF.

The CDR3, as DNA: TGTGCCAGCAGGGATACAGGGGGCTCCTACGAGCAGTACTTC. Its protein product is CASRDTGGSYEQYF. The J gene is TRBJ2-7, the V gene TRBV28, with 8 bases aligning to TRBD1. Trimming took 6 bases from V and 0 from J; bases not matched to a gene: 4. The CDR3 contains 14 residues. CDR1 MDHEN and CDR2 SYDVKM come from the germline V gene.

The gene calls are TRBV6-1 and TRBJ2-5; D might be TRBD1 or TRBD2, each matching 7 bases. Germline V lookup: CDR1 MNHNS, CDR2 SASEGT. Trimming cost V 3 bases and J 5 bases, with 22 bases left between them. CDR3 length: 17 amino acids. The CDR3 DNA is TGTGCCAGCAGTGACGCAAAAGCGGGACAGAGGATTGAGACCCAGTACTTC. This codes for CASSDAKAGQRIETQYF.

CDR3 sequence (DNA): TGTGCCAGCAGCCTGCCCGAGCGGGAGCTATACAATGAGCAGTTCTTC. It encodes CASSLPERELYNEQFF. The chain joins TRBV5-4 to TRBJ2-1, with 8 bases that match TRBD2. Germline V gene lookup returns CDR1 SGHNT and CDR2 YYREEE (reference sequence). The V segment lost 4 bases and the J segment 4 bases; nucleotides outside the gene matches: 10. There are 16 residues in the CDR3. The whole variable domain, filled in from reference TRBV5-4 and TRBJ2-1, reads ETGVTQSPTHLIKTRGQQVTLRCSSQSGHNTVSWYQQALGQGPQFIFQYYREEENGRGNFPPRFSGLQFPNYSSELNVNALELDDSALYLCASSLPERELYNEQFFGPGTRLTVL.

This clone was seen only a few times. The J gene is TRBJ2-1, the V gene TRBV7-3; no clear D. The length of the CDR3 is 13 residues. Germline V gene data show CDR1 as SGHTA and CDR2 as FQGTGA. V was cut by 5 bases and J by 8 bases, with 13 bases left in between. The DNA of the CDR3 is TGTGCCAGCAGCCGACTGAGTTTCCATGAGCAGTTCTTC. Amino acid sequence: CASSRLSFHEQFF. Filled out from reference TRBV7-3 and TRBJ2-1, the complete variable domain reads GAGVSQTPSNKVTEKGKYVELRCDPISGHTALYWYRQSLGQGPEFLIYFQGTGAADDSGLPNDRFFAVRPEGSVSTLKIQRTERGDSAVYLCASSRLSFHEQFFGPGTRLTVL.

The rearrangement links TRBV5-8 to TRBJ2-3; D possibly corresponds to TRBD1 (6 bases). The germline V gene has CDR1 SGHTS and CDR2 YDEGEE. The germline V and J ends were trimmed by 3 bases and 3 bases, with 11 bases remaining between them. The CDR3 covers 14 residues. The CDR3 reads CASSSQGMTDTQYF. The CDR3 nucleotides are TGTGCCAGCAGCTCTCAGGGGATGACAGATACGCAGTATTTT.

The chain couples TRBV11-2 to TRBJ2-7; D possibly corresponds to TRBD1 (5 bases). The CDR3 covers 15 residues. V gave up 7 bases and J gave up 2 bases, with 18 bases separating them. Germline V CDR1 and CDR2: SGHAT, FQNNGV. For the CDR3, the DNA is TGTGCCAGCACCCCACCCCCAGGGTATCCCTACGAGCAGTACTTC. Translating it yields CASTPPPGYPYEQYF.

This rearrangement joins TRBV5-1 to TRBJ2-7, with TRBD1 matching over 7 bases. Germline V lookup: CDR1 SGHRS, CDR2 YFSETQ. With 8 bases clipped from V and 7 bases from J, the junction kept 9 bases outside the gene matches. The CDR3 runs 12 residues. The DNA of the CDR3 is TGCGCCAGTTCCCGAACAGGGGAAGAGCAGTACTTC. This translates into CASSRTGEEQYF.

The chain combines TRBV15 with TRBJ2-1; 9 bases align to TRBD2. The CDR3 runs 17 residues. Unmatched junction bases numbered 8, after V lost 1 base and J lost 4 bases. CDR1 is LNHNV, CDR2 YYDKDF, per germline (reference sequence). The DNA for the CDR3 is TGTGCCACCAGCAGAGTCTTGGTCAGCGGGGGGTACAATGAGCAGTTCTTC. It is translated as CATSRVLVSGGYNEQFF.

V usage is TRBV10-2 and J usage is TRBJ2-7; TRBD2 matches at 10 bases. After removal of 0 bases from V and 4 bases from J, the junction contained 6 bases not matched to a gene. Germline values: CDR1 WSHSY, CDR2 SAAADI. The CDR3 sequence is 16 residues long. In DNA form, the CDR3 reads TGCGCCAGCAGTGAGTCGAAACTAGCGGGAAAGTACGAGCAGTACTTC. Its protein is CASSESKLAGKYEQYF.

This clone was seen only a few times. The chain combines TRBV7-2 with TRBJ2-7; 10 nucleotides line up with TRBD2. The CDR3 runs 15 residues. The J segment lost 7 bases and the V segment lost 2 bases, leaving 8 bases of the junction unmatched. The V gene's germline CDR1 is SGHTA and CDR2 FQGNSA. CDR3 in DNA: TGTGCCAGCAGCTTAAAGTTCAGCGGGAGGGCAGAGCAGTACTTC. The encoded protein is CASSLKFSGRAEQYF.

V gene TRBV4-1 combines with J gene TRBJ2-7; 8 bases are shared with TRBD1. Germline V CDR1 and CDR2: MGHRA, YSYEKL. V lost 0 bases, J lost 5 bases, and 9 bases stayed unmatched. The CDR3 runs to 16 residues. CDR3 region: CASSQEDRVSLNEQYF. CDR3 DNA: TGCGCCAGCAGCCAAGAGGACAGGGTATCCCTCAACGAGCAGTACTTC.

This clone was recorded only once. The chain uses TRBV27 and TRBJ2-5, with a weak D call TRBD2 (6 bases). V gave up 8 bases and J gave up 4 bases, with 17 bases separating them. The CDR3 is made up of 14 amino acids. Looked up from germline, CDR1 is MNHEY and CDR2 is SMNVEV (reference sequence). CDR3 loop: CASWTWRGRETQYF. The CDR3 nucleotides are TGTGCCAGCTGGACCTGGAGGGGCCGAGAGACCCAGTACTTC.